The 6 T cell receptor beta chains reported below all come from one sample, sequenced in a study of cytomegalovirus exposure and HLA in healthy donors (dated by TCRdb to between 2016 and 2019). The receptor library was made with the immunoSEQ multiplex PCR assay. For the multiplex PCR, a mixture combining 60 forward primers for TCR Vbeta segments and 13 reverse primers for TCR Jbeta segments was used. This is the immuneACCESS table as TCRdb keeps it, with only in-frame sequences that have V and J called. A part of the clones is gone; compared with another copy, unresolved V genes explain less than half, and the rest is unexplained. The sample contains about 150,000 clones, roughly 80% of them found a single time. The ten most abundant clones make up 13% of the sample. Sequencing input: PBMCs. The origin of the receptors is a man aged 40-49 years in good health and CMV-seropositive.

The gene calls are TRBV6-1 and TRBJ2-3, with a tentative D call TRBD2 (6 bases). Trimming removed 7 bases at V and 6 bases at J, with 17 bases between. Germline values: CDR1 MNHNS, CDR2 SASEGT. CDR3 length equals 14 residues. The CDR3 region has the DNA TGTGCCAGCAAGAGGGACTCCCGGATCGATACGCAGTATTTT. It is translated as CASKRDSRIDTQYF.

This clone was detected a few times. The chain employs TRBV19 and TRBJ1-5; D remains ambiguous. With 11 bases removed from V and 1 base from J, the gap between germline ends came to 9 bases. This CDR3 is 12 amino acids long. Germline V gene data show CDR1 as LNHDA and CDR2 as SQIVND (reference sequence). The CDR3, as DNA: TGTGCCCTAATGGAGAGCAATCAGCCCCAGCATTTT. Protein product: CALMESNQPQHF.

The rearrangement joins TRBV5-1 to TRBJ2-3; TRBD1 aligns across 8 bases. The germline V gene has CDR1 SGHRS and CDR2 YFSETQ. J was trimmed by 5 bases and V by 3 bases; bases with no gene match: 5. The CDR3 is 14 amino acids. The CDR3 spells CASSSGGAGDTQYF. The CDR3 nucleotides are TGCGCCAGCAGCTCAGGGGGCGCGGGAGATACGCAGTATTTT.

This clone occurred a few times. The V and J genes are TRBV11-2 and TRBJ2-2, with TRBD1 identical over 7 bases. CDR3 size: 17 residues. Germline loops: CDR1 SGHAT, CDR2 FQNNGV. Germline trimming cut 1 base from V and 0 bases from J; bases unmatched to any gene: 5. CDR3 in amino acids: CASSLAPTGANTGELFF. CDR3 coding DNA: TGTGCCAGCAGCTTAGCCCCAACAGGGGCGAACACCGGGGAGCTGTTTTTT.

V is TRBV29-1 and J is TRBJ2-3; 10 positions match TRBD2. The CDR3 spans 15 residues. V shed 5 bases and J 2 bases; nucleotides not matched to a gene: 7. The germline gives CDR1 SQVTM, CDR2 ANQGSEA. CDR3 region: CSVSTSGTYTDTQYF. The DNA of the CDR3 is TGCAGCGTTTCTACTAGCGGGACATACACAGATACGCAGTATTTT.

The chain employs TRBV5-6 and TRBJ2-3; 7 nucleotides align to TRBD1. The J segment lost 4 bases and the V segment lost 0 bases, leaving 8 bases of the junction unmatched. The CDR3 contains 16 residues. Per germline, CDR1 SGHDT and CDR2 YYEEEE. The CDR3, as DNA: TGTGCCAGCAGCTTGGGGCCGACAGGGATCGCAGATACGCAGTATTTT. It is translated as CASSLGPTGIADTQYF.